This TCR beta chain was captured in a study of shared clonotypes between healthy human individuals. This table comes from immunoSEQ multiplex PCR, and its TCRdb copy is limited to in-frame clones, with some not included. The repertoire has more than 400,000 clones, 95% to 97% of them found once; the top ten carry 0.06%. The authors divided CD4+ cells into CD45RA+ naive and CD45RA-negative memory subsets. V was clipped by 6 bases and J by 2 bases; unmatched bases: 0. Per germline, CDR1 SQVTM and CDR2 ANQGSEA. The CDR3 spans 12 residues. This receptor was identified in a woman younger than 45 in good health. The rearrangement links TRBV29-1 to TRBJ2-1; 8 bases agree with TRBD1. The sequenced sample was naive CD4+ T cells sorted from blood. Subset specified: CD45RA+ positively selected. The DNA for the CDR3 is TGCAGCGTGACAGGGGCCTACAATGAGCAGTTCTTC. This gives the protein CSVTGAYNEQFF.